The sample holds a few counts of the clone carrying this T cell receptor (beta chain). The antigen is undetermined. The CDR3 contains 15 residues. CDR1 is LGHNA and CDR2 is YNFKEQ in the germline V gene. V lost 0 bases and J lost 5, with 13 bases in between. The repertoire was sequenced with immunoSEQ multiplex PCR; TCRdb's copy has only in-frame clones and lacks some. This table has roughly 54,000 clones, about 57% appearing once. This sample is drawn from a study of cytotoxic CD8 clonotypes in ibrutinib-treated CLL. Roughly 1.8 micrograms of genomic DNA came from cryopreserved PBMCs for TCR beta libraries. Findings and limits, study-wide: Elevated clonality accompanied ibrutinib response, with a return toward baseline values at progression. Public clonotypes were rare and shrank or held steady on treatment.

This sequence was found in a human donor with chronic lymphocytic leukemia. Sample: PBMCs, taken after 24 months of ibrutinib treatment. The chain uses TRBV4-2 and TRBJ1-2, with TRBD1 as a possible D gene (6 bases). CDR3 sequence reads: CASSQDIQGSYGYTF. In nucleotides, the CDR3 is TGTGCCAGCAGCCAAGATATACAGGGCTCATATGGCTACACCTTC.